A single sample gave rise to the 8 T cell receptor beta chains below, sequenced in a study of T cells in localized non-small cell lung cancer. Assay: immunoSEQ multiplex PCR; the TCRdb copy retains only in-frame clones and omits some. The sample has tens of thousands of clones, more than 65% seen once. The starting material was peripheral blood, obtained before any cancer treatment. The source of these receptors is a man aged 35-69 years with stage III squamous cell lung carcinoma.

This chain connects TRBV19 to TRBJ2-2; 9 positions match TRBD1. The CDR3 contains 12 residues. The trim removed 11 bases at V and 7 bases at J, leaving 5 bases unmatched. The germline V gene has CDR1 LNHDA and CDR2 SQIVND (reference sequence). The CDR3: CAGGTGIGELFF. CDR3 coding DNA: TGTGCCGGGGGGACAGGGATCGGGGAGCTGTTTTTT.

This chain connects TRBV19 to TRBJ2-1; D ambiguous. The length of the CDR3 is 13 residues. Germline lookup yields CDR1 LNHDA and CDR2 SQIVND (reference sequence). Trimming shortened V by 8 bases and J by 0 bases, and 8 bases separated the two germline ends. CDR3 residues: CASRPSSYNEQFF. CDR3 DNA sequence: TGTGCCAGTCGCCCGAGCTCCTACAATGAGCAGTTCTTC. Full variable domain (rest looked up from reference TRBV19 and TRBJ2-1): DGGITQSPKYLFRKEGQNVTLSCEQNLNHDAMYWYRQDPGQGLRLIYYSQIVNDFQKGDIAEGYSVSREKKESFPLTVTSAQKNPTAFYLCASRPSSYNEQFFGPGTRLTVL.

The J gene is TRBJ1-1, the V gene TRBV7-8, with TRBD1 as a possible D gene (6 bases). Per germline, CDR1 SGHVS and CDR2 FQNEAQ. This CDR3 spans 17 amino acids. V was cut by 6 bases and J by 1 base, with 21 bases left in between. The CDR3 DNA reads TGTGCCAGCAGGAGCCAAGGGGGGCCTGCAACGAACACTGAAGCTTTCTTT. Translated, it gives CASRSQGGPATNTEAFF.

This clone has only one observation. This chain joins TRBV7-9 and TRBJ1-5; weak D call: TRBD1 (5 bases). Germline loops: CDR1 SEHNR, CDR2 FQNEAQ (reference sequence). Trimming took off 8 bases at V and 0 bases at J, with 11 bases between the two ends. The CDR3 runs to 14 residues. The CDR3 DNA sequence: TGTGCCAGCGGGGGTTACTATAGCAATCAGCCCCAGCATTTT. Its protein is CASGGYYSNQPQHF.

The V and J genes are TRBV5-5 and TRBJ1-1, with 7 bases that match TRBD1. The ends lost 4 bases at V and 3 bases at J; junction bases unmatched: 6. The CDR3 is made up of 14 amino acids. Germline CDR1 is SGHKS and CDR2 is YYEKEE (reference sequence). The CDR3 bases are TGTGCCAGCAGCCCTACAGGGGTCCACACTGAAGCTTTCTTT. Protein: CASSPTGVHTEAFF.

This clone was found a few times. This rearrangement joins TRBV11-2 to TRBJ2-1; no clear D gene. The ends were cut back, 1 base at V and 6 bases at J, with 7 bases in the middle. Germline V gene data show CDR1 as SGHAT and CDR2 as FQNNGV. CDR3 length: 13 residues. This CDR3 is CASSLGGLNEQFF. The CDR3 DNA is TGTGCCAGCAGCTTAGGGGGTCTCAATGAGCAGTTCTTC.

The CDR3 coding sequence is TGTGCCAGCAGCCCCGACAGGACAGGGGCCAACGTCCTGACTTTC. Translated: CASSPDRTGANVLTF. The chain uses TRBV2 and TRBJ2-6; possibly TRBD1 for D (6 bases). CDR1 and CDR2 from the germline V gene are SNHLY and FYNNEI. The CDR3 length is 15 residues. V lost 6 bases, J lost 4 bases, and 13 bases lay in between.

CDR3 in amino acids: CASSPGGKMNTEAFF. The CDR3 DNA reads TGTGCCAGCTCACCTGGGGGGAAAATGAACACTGAAGCTTTCTTT. The chain is built from TRBV18 and TRBJ1-1, with TRBD1 as a possible D gene (5 bases). Germline V lookup: CDR1 KGHSH, CDR2 LQKENI. V was pared by 3 bases and J by 0 bases, with 11 bases between. This CDR3 has 15 amino acids.